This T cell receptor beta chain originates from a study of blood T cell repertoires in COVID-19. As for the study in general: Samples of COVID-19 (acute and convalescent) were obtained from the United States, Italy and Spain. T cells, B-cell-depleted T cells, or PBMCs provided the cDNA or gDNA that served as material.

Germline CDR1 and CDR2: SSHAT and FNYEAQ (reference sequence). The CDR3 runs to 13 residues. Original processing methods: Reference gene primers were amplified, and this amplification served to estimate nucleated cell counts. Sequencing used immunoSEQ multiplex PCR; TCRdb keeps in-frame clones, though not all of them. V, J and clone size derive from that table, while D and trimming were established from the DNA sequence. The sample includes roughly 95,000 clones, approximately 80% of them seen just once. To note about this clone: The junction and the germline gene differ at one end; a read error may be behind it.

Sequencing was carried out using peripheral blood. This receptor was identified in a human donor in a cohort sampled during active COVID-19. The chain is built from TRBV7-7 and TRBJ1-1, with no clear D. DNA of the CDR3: TGTGCTAGCAGCTTTAGTATGAACACTGAAGCTTTCTTT. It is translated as CASSFSMNTEAFF.